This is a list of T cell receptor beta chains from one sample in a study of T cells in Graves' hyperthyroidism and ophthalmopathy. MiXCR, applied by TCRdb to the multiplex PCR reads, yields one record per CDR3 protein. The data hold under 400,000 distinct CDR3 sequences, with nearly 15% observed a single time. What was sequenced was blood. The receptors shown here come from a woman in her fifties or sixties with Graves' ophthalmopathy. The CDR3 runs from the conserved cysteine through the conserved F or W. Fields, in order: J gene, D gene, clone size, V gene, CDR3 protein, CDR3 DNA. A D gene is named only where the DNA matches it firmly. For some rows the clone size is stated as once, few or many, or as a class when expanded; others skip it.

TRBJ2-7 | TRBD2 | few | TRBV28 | CASYPGSGRFNEQYF | TGTGCCAGCTACCCGGGGAGCGGGAGGTTCAACGAGCAGTACTTC
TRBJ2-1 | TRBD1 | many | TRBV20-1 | CSARDHAGPRGINNEQFF | TGCAGTGCTAGAGATCACGCCGGGCCCAGGGGGATTAACAATGAGCAGTTCTTC
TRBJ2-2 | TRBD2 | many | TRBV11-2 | CASTSSGKTGELFF | TGTGCCAGCACCAGTAGCGGGAAAACCGGGGAGCTGTTTTTT
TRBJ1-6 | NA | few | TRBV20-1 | CSAADGKSSYNSPLHF | TGCAGTGCTGCGGACGGCAAAAGCTCCTATAATTCACCCCTCCACTTT
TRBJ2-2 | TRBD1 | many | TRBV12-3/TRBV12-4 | CASSFGQGDTGELFF | TGTGCCAGCAGTTTCGGACAGGGCGACACCGGGGAGCTGTTTTTT
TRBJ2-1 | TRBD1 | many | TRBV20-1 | CSALNRQGSYNEQFF | TGCAGTGCTTTGAACCGACAGGGCTCCTACAATGAGCAGTTCTTC
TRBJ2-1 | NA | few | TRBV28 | CASSPSGGGVYNEQFF | TGTGCCAGCAGTCCCTCGGGCGGAGGGGTTTACAATGAGCAGTTCTTC
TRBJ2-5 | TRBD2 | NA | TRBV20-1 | CSARVGLAGYQETQYF | TGCAGTGCTAGAGTAGGGCTAGCGGGTTACCAAGAGACCCAGTACTTC
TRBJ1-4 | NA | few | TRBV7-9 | CASSLLQGGLFF | TGTGCCAGCAGCTTACTACAGGGTGGACTGTTTTTT
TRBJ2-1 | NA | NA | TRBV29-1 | CSVEDRNRVVYNEQFF | TGCAGCGTTGAAGATAGAAACAGGGTGGTATACAATGAGCAGTTCTTC
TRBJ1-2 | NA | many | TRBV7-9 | CASSPQGPTFGGYTF | TGTGCCAGCAGCCCCCAGGGACCGACTTTTGGCGGCTACACCTTC
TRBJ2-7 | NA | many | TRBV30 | CAWSYTGSYEQYF | TGTGCCTGGAGTTACACAGGGTCCTACGAGCAGTACTTC
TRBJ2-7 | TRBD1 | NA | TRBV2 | CASSITGTGLNEQYF | TGTGCCAGCTCTATAACCGGGACAGGGCTGAACGAGCAGTACTTC
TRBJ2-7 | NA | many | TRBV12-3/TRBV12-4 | CASSFGLSYEQYF | TGTGCCAGCAGTTTTGGGCTTTCCTACGAGCAGTACTTC
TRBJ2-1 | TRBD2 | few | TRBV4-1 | CASSQDPSGNNEQFF | TGCGCCAGCAGCCAAGATCCTAGCGGTAACAATGAGCAGTTCTTC
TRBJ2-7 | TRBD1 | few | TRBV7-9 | CASSPGGAGYEQYF | TGTGCCAGCAGCCCAGGGGGCGCTGGCTACGAGCAGTACTTC
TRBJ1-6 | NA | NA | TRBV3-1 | CASSQTYNSPLHF | TGTGCCAGCAGTCAGACCTATAATTCACCCCTCCACTTT
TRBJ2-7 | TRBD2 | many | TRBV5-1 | CASSLVGSGGGYEQYF | TGCGCCAGCAGCTTGGTAGGGTCGGGAGGTGGCTACGAGCAGTACTTC